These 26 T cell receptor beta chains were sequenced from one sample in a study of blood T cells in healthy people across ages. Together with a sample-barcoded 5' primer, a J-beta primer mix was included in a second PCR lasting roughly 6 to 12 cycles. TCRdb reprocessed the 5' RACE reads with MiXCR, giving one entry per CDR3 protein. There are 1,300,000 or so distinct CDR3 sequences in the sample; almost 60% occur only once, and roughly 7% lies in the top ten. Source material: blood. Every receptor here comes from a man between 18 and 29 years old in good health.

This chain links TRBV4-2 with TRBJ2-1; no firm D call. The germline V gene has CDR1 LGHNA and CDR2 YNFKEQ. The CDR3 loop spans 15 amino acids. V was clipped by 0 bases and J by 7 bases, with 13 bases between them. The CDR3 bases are TGTGCCAGCAGCCAAGAGTGGGTAGAATCGAATGAGCAGTTCTTC. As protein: CASSQEWVESNEQFF.

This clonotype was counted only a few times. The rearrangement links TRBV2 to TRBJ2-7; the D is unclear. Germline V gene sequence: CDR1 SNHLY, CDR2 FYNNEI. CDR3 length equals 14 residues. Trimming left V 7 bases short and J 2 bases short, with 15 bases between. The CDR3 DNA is TGTGCCAGCAAAGAGCTACCGAAAACCTACGAGCAGTACTTC. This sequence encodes CASKELPKTYEQYF.

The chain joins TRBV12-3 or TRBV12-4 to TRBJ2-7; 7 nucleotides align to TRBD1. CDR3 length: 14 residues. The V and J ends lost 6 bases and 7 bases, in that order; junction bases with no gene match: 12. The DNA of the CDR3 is TGTGCCAGCAGCCAACCAATTACAGGGGAAGAGCAGTACTTC. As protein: CASSQPITGEEQYF.

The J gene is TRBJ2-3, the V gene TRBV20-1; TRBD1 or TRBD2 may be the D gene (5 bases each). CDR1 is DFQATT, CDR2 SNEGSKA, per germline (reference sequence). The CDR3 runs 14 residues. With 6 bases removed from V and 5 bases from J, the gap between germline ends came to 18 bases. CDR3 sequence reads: CSALGGTSGDTQYF. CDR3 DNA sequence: TGCAGTGCCCTAGGTGGGACCTCGGGAGATACGCAGTATTTT.

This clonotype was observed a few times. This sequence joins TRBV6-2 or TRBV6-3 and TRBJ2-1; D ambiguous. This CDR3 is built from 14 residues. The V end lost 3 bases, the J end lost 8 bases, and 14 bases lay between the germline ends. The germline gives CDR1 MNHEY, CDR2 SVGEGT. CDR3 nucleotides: TGTGCCAGCAGTTATGGCAGACTTCGGGATGAGCAGTTCTTC. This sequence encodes CASSYGRLRDEQFF.

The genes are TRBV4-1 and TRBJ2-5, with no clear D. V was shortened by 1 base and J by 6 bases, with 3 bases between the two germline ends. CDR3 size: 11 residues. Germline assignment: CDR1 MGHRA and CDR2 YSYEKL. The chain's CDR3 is CASSQAQTQYF. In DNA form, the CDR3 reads TGCGCCAGCAGCCAAGCTCAGACCCAGTACTTC.

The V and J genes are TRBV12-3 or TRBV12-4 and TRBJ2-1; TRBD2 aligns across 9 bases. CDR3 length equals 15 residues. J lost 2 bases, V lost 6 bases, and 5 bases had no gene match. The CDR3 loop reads CASRVAGAPYNEQFF. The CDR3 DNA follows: TGTGCCAGCAGGGTAGCGGGAGCCCCCTACAATGAGCAGTTCTTC.

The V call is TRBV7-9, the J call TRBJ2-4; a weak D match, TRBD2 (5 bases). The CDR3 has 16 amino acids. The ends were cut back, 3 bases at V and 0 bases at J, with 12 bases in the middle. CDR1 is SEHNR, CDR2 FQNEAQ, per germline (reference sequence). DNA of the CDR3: TGTGCCAGCAGCTTCCCGGGAAGTCTAGCCAAAAACATTCAGTACTTC. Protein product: CASSFPGSLAKNIQYF.

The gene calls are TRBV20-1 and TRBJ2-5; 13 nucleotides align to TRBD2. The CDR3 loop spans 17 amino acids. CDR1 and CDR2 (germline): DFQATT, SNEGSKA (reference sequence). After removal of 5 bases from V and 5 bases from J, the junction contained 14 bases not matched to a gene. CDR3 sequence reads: CSAAGTSGENTRETQYF. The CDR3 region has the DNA TGCAGTGCTGCCGGGACTAGCGGGGAGAATACAAGGGAGACCCAGTACTTC.

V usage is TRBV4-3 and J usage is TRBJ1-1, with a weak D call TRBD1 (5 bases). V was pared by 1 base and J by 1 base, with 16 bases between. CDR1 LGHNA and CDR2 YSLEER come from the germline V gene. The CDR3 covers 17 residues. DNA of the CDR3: TGCGCCAGCAGCCAAGCGTTTGCAGGGAGTGCGAACACTGAAGCTTTCTTT. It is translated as CASSQAFAGSANTEAFF.

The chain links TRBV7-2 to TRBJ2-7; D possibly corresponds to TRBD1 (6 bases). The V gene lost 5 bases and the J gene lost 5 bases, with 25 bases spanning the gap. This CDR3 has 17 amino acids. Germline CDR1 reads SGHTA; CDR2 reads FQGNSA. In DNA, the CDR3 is TGTGCCAGCAGCCTTAAGGGACATTCGTTCGGAACCGACGAGCAGTACTTC. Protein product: CASSLKGHSFGTDEQYF.

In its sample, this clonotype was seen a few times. CDR3 protein: CASSLFGGTGELFF. In DNA, the CDR3 is TGTGCCAGCAGTTTGTTCGGGGGCACCGGGGAGCTGTTTTTT. J is TRBJ2-2 and V is TRBV12-3 or TRBV12-4, with D possibly matching TRBD2 (6 bases). The germline V and J ends were trimmed by 3 bases and 4 bases, with 9 bases remaining between them. CDR3 length: 14 amino acids.

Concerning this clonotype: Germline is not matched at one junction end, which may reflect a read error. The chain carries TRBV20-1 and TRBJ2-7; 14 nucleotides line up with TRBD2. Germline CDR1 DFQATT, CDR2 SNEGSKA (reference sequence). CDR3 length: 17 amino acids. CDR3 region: CSGIQGTSGGTYYEQYF. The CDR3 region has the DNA TGTAGTGGAATACAAGGGACTAGCGGGGGTACATACTACGAGCAGTACTTC.

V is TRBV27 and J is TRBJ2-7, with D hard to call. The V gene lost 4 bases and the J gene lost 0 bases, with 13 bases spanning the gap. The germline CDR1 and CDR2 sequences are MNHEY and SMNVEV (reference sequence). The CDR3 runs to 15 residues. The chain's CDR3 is CASSYDTASSYEQYF. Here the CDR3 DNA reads TGTGCCAGCAGTTACGACACGGCGAGCTCCTACGAGCAGTACTTC.

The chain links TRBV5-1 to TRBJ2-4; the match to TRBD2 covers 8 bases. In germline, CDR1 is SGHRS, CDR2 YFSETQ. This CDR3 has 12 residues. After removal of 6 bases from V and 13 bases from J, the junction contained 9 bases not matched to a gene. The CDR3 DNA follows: TGCGCCAGCAACCTCTTCGGGGGGGAGCAGTACTTC. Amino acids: CASNLFGGEQYF.

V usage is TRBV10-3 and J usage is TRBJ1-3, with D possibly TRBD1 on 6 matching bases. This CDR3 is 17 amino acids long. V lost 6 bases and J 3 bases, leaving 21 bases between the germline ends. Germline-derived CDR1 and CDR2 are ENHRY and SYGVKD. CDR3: CAISEGGLISLGNTIYF. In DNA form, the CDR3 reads TGTGCCATCAGCGAAGGGGGATTAATTTCGCTTGGAAACACCATATATTTT.

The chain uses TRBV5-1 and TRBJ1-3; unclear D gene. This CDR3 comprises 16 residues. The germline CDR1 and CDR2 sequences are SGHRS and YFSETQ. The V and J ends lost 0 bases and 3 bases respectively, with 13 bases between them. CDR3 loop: CASSLVGVSFGNTIYF. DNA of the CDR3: TGCGCCAGCAGCTTGGTTGGGGTCTCTTTTGGAAACACCATATATTTT.

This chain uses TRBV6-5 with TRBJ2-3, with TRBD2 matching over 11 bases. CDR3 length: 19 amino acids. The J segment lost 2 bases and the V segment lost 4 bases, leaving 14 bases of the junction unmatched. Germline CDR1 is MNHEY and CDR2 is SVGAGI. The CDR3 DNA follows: TGTGCCAGCAGTTCAATCGTAGCGGGACTAGCGGCTTACACAGATACGCAGTATTTT. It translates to CASSSIVAGLAAYTDTQYF.

This CDR3 is CASSSGTGGVEQYF. In nucleotides, the CDR3 is TGTGCCAGCAGCTCCGGGACAGGGGGCGTCGAGCAGTACTTC. The rearrangement joins TRBV27 to TRBJ2-1, with 12 nucleotides matching TRBD1. The end of the DNA fits TRBJ2-7 better, so the J call may be wrong. The CDR3 consists of 14 residues. Looked up from germline, CDR1 is MNHEY and CDR2 is SMNVEV (reference sequence).

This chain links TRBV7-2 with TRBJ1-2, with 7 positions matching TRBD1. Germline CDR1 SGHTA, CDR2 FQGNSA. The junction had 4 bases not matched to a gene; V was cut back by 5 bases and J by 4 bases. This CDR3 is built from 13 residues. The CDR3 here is CASSPTGSYGYTF. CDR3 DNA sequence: TGTGCCAGCAGCCCGACAGGGTCCTATGGCTACACCTTC.

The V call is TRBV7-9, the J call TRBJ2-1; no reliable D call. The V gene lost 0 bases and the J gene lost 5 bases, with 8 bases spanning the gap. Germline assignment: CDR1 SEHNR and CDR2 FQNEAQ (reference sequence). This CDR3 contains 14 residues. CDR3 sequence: CASSLAGQNNEQFF. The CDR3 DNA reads TGTGCCAGCAGCTTAGCTGGGCAAAACAATGAGCAGTTCTTC. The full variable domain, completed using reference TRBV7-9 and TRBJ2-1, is DTGVSQNPRHKITKRGQNVTFRCDPISEHNRLYWYRQTLGQGPEFLTYFQNEAQLEKSRLLSDRFSAERPKGSFSTLEIQRTEQGDSAMYLCASSLAGQNNEQFFGPGTRLTVL.

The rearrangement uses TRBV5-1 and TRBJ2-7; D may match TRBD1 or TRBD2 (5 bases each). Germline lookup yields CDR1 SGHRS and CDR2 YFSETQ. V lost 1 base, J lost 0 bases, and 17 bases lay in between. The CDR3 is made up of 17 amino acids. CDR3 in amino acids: CASSLWPRDGSSYEQYF. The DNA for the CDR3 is TGCGCCAGCAGCTTGTGGCCCCGGGACGGAAGCTCCTACGAGCAGTACTTC.

CDR3 DNA sequence: TGTGCCAGCAGTGTACAGGGGGAGGTAAACTATGGCTACACCTTC. It encodes CASSVQGEVNYGYTF. The chain is built from TRBV9 and TRBJ1-2; 8 nucleotides line up with TRBD1. CDR1 and CDR2 (germline): SGDLS, YYNGEE. V gave up 5 bases and J gave up 2 bases; unmatched junction bases: 8. This CDR3 contains 15 residues.

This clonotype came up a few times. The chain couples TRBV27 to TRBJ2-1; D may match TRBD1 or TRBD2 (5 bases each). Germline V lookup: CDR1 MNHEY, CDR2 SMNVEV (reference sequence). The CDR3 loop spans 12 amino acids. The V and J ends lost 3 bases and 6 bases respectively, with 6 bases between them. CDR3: CASSFGTNEQFF. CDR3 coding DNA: TGTGCCAGCAGTTTCGGGACCAATGAGCAGTTCTTC.

Here the CDR3 reads CASSRNVGMNTEAFF. The CDR3, as DNA: TGCGCCAGCAGCCGAAACGTCGGGATGAACACTGAAGCTTTCTTT. This chain connects TRBV4-1 to TRBJ1-1; D uncertain. Germline V gives CDR1 MGHRA, CDR2 YSYEKL. V lost 4 bases and J 0 bases, leaving 12 bases between the germline ends. The CDR3 runs to 15 residues.

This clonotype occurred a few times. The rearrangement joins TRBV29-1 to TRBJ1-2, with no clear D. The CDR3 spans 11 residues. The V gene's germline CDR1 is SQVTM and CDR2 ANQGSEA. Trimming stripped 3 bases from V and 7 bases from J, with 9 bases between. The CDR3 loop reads CSVDSGSGYTF. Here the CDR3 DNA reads TGCAGCGTTGACTCAGGCTCTGGCTACACCTTC.